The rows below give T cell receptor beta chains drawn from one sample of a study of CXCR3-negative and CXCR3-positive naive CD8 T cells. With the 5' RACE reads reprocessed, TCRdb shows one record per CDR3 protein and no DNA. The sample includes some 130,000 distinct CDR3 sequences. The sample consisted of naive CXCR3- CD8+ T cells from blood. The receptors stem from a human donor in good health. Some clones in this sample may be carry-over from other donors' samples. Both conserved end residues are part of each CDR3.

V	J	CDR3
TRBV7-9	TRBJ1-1	CASSSRMNTEAFF
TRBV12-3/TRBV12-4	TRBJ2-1	CASSEVPRGDEQFF
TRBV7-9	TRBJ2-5	CASSRPATNLKETQYF
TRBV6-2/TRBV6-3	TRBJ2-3	CASTIAETTDTQYF
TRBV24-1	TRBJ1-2	CATSDGNNRGGYGYTF
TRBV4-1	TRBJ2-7	CASSQATRDRSSYEQYF
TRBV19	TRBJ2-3	CASSSVGGVDTQYF
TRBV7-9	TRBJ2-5	CASRDGRAQETQYF
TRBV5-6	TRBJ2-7	CASNADDAYEQYF
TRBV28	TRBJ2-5	CASSFYRTGGETQYF
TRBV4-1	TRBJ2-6	CASSQGIPYRAAGANVLTF
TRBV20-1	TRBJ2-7	CSARGLAGGSYEQYF
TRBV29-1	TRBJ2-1	CSVEDGLEGPSYNEQFF
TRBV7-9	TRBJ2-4	CASSLVSGDAKNIQYF
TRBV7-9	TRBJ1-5	CASSRSGSSNQPQHF
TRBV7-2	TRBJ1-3	CASSLISLSGNTIYF
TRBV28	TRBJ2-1	CASSRLTDNEQFF
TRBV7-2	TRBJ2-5	CASSPIRLASETQYF
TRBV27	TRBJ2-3	CASHHRAADTQYF
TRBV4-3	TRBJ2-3	CASSQEGPSTDTQYF
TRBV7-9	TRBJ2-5	CASSPLDRAYQETQYF
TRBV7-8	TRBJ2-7	CASSSPPYEQYF
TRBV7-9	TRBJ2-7	CASSVEVSEQYF
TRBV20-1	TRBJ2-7	CSATEYSGRGSYEQYF
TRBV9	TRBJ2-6	CASSVSGGGANVLTF
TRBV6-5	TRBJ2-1	CASSYGTGLGEQFF
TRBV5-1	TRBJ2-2	CASSLYPNTGELFF
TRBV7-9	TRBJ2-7	CASSPLSEQYF
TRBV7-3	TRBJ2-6	CASSLGTGYSGANVLTF
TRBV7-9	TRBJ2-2	CASSLSSGVNTGELFF
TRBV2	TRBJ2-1	CAILGRGANNEQFF
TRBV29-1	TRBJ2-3	CSVEGQPDTQYF
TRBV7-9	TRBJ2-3	CASSLVGSGDTQYF
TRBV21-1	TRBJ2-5	CASGAGTSGTETQYF
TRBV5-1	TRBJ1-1	CASSLRQGTAMNTEAFF
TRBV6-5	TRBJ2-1	CASRTSLRGYNEQFF
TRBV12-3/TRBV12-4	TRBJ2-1	CASSSSAGGLNEQFF
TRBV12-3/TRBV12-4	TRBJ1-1	CASGSGTEAFF
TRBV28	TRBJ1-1	CASSLFGDNEAFF
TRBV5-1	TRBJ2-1	CASSPTSGGHVEQFF
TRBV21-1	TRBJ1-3	CASSKAVTGSGNTIYF
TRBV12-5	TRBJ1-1	CASGLGGTEAFF
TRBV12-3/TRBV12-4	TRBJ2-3	CASSLVSRSTDTQYF
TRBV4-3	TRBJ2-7	CASSQEGVSSSGAGEQYF
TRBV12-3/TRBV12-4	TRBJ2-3	CASSPGGYIPDTQYF